This T cell receptor beta chain was found in a study of T cell repertoires in cytomegalovirus infection. In the study overall: An indication of both CMV infection and matching HLA type came from public TCR beta signatures.

The CDR3 runs 13 residues. Germline assignment: CDR1 SGHTA and CDR2 FQGNSA. Trimming removed 5 bases at V and 4 bases at J, with 8 bases between. TCRdb processed the reads anew with MiXCR; each CDR3 protein has one entry. The sample has some 700,000 distinct CDR3 sequences; about 30% are singletons. Of note for this clonotype: Its specificity is unknown.

Sequenced here: cultured PBMCs, sampled from culture after CMV antigen stimulation. This sequence originates from a human donor in good health (CMV status not recorded). Some clones in this sample may be carry-over from other donors' samples. The chain is built from TRBV7-2 and TRBJ2-2; D is ambiguous. CDR3 nucleotides: TGTGCCAGCAGCCCCCACGTCACCGGGGAGCTGTTTTTT. It yields the protein CASSPHVTGELFF.